This paragraph covers one TCR beta chain sequence. The record originates from a study of T cell changes during pregnancy in multiple sclerosis. Some clones are missing from TCRdb's copy, which holds only in-frame ones; the method was immunoSEQ multiplex PCR. Of around 54,000 clones listed, approximately 91% are singletons. The input for sequencing was CD4+ T cells from peripheral blood mononuclear cells, taken after pregnancy. This receptor was identified in a female donor in good health, enrolled as a control in a pregnancy study.

The CDR3 DNA reads as TGTGCCAGCGGATGGACAGAGGATCAGCCCCAGCATTTT. Translating it yields CASGWTEDQPQHF. V and J are TRBV2 and TRBJ1-5; TRBD1 might be the D (6 bases). The V and J ends lost 8 bases and 5 bases respectively, with 13 bases between them. Germline V gene data show CDR1 as SNHLY and CDR2 as FYNNEI. The CDR3 extends over 13 amino acids.